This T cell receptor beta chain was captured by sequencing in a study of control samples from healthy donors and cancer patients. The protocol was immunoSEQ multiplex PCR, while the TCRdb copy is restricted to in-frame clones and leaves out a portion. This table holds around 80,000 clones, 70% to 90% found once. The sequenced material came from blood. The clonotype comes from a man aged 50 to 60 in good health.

The CDR3 coding sequence is TGCGCCAGCAGTGAGCTTGGGTACGACACCGGGGAGCTGTTTTTT. Encoded protein: CASSELGYDTGELFF. The chain recombines TRBV10-2 with TRBJ2-2, with D unclear. The CDR3 loop spans 15 amino acids. CDR1 and CDR2 (germline): WSHSY, SAAADI. The germline V and J ends were trimmed by 2 bases and 3 bases, with 10 bases remaining between them.